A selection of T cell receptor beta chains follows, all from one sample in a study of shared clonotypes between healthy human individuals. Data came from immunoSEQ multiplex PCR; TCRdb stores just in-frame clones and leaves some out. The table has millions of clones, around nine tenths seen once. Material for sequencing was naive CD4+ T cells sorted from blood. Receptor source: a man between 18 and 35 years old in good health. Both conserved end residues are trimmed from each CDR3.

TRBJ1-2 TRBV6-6 ASSYGTGENYGYT
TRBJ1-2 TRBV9 ASSVDRANYGYT
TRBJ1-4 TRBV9 ASSSDINEKLF
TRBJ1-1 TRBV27 ASSLLENTEAF
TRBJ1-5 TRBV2 ASKDGPSNQPQH
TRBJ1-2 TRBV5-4 ASSLGQGVT
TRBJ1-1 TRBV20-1 SALQGAEAF
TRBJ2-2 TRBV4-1 ASSLELDPGELF
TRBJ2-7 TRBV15 ATSTGWGTGGFYEQY
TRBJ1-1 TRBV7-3 ASSLFGTPNTEAF
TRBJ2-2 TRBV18 ASSPRVSGAGELF
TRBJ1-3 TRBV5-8 ASSSGTVSGNTIY
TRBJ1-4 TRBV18 ASSLRGQGNEKLF
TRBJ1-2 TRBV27 ASSVTGGYGYT
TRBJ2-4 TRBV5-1 ASREGQGGDIQY
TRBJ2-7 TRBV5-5 ASSLEPGGYEQY
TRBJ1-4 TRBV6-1 ASSLSPATNEKLF
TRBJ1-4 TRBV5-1 ASSLEGQGFEKLF
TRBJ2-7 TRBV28 ASTRDSQSSYEQY
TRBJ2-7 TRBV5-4 ASSLGRDRGPEQY
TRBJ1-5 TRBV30 AWSERGGRSQH
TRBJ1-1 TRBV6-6 ASSLTGNTEAF
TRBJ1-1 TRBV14 ASSQNPGAYTEAF
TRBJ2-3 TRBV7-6 ASSSRGEDTDTQY
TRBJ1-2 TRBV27 ASSLSPPGRTPNYGYT
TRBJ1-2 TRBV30 AWSPSGDYGYT
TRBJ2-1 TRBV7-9 ASHADSNEQF
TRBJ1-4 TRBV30 AWSDGQGANEKLF
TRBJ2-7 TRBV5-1 ASSSTTSINEQY
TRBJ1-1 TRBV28 ASSLGVGNTEAF
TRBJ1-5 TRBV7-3 ASSLGEGPQH
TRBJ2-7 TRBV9 ASSVETGYRDEQY
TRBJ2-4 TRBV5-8 ASSTGQGAAKNIQY
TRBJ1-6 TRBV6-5 ASTPSGYNSPLH
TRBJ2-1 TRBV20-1 SSGTSGEQF
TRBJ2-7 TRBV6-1 ASSKRHDTYEQY
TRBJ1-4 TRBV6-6 ASSTGQVNEKLF
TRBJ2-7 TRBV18 ASSPPGTNYEQY
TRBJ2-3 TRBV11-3 ASSPGTGSSDTQY
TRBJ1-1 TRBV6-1 ASSGWDRPNTEAF
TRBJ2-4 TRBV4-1 ASSRTPSDKNIQY
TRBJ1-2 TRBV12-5 ASGLTGSGYGYT
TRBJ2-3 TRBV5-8 ASSFSLAGGTDTQY
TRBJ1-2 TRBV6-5 ASSYSIADGYT
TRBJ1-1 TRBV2 ASSWGMNTEAF
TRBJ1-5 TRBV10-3 AISSRDGNQPQH
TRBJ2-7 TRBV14 ASSPSYEQY
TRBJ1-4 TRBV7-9 ASSPDGATNEKLF
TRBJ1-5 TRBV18 ASSPTGQNNQPQH
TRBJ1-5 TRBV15 ATSRGNQPQH
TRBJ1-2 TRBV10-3 AIRPTGGHYYGYT
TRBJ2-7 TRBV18 ASSSPSAGYEQY
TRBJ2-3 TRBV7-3 ASSPRTSGGPNTQY
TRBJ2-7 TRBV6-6 ASSYGQGAVTEQY
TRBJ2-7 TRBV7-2 ASSPGPGRGLYEQY
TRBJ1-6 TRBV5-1 ASRWRAGGLDSPLH
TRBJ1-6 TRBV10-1 ASSAANSPLH